Shown below are 11 T cell receptor beta chains from a single sample sequenced in a study of vaccination and CD4 T cells after COVID-19. Treatment noted: roughly ten-day PBMC culture with coronavirus spike peptide pools or control peptides (ViraFEST assay). Scientists ran DNA taken from cultured CD4+ T cells through the Oncomine TCR Beta short-read assay for sequencing. TCRdb redid the calling of the PCR reads with MiXCR, one entry per CDR3 protein. The sample has 22,000 or so distinct CDR3 sequences, about 30% seen once. Their recognized antigens are unknown. The sequenced sample consisted of cultured CD4+ T cells from blood. These receptors all come from a human donor with COVID-19.

The chain links TRBV20-1 to TRBJ2-7; no firm D call. V lost 0 bases and J lost 5, with 17 bases in between. This CDR3 contains 15 residues. CDR1 DFQATT and CDR2 SNEGSKA come from the germline V gene (reference sequence). The CDR3 DNA reads as TGCAGTGCTAGAGATGTTCCGCGATCCCTCGACGAGCAGTACTTC. Translation gives CSARDVPRSLDEQYF.

This clonotype is classed as medium-sized. CDR3 DNA sequence: TGTGCCATCAGGGCCGGGACAATCACTAACTATGGCTACACCTTC. This gives the protein CAIRAGTITNYGYTF. The V gene is TRBV10-3, the J gene TRBJ1-2, with D possibly being TRBD1 (6 bases). The CDR3 runs 15 residues. Germline CDR1 and CDR2: ENHRY and SYGVKD. The V and J ends lost 6 bases and 0 bases respectively, with 14 bases between them.

Worth noting for this clonotype: Relative to the germline gene, one junction end is altered; a read error may explain this. The gene calls are TRBV7-7 and TRBJ2-3, with TRBD1 matching 9 bases. There are 15 residues in the CDR3. Germline CDR1 is SSHAT and CDR2 is FNYEAQ (reference sequence). CDR3 in amino acids: CASSLGQGFTDTQYF. DNA of the CDR3: TGTGCTAGCAGCTTAGGACAGGGGTTTACAGATACGCAGTATTTT.

The V and J genes are TRBV6-1 and TRBJ2-1, with 9 bases fitting TRBD2. Germline V gene data show CDR1 as MNHNS and CDR2 as SASEGT. This CDR3 has 15 amino acids. V lost 4 bases to trimming and J lost 6 bases; unmatched junction nucleotides: 7. The CDR3 region is CASSVGLAGVNEQFF. CDR3 bases: TGTGCCAGCAGTGTAGGGTTAGCGGGGGTCAATGAGCAGTTCTTC.

In its sample, this clonotype was seen a few times. This rearrangement joins TRBV21-1 to TRBJ1-1; the table's D call, TRBD1, has no DNA check behind it. TRBV21-1 is listed as a pseudogene. The CDR3 extends over 16 amino acids. The CDR3 protein is CASSAARQPSFTEAFF. CDR3 nucleotide sequence: TGTGCCAGCAGCGCAGCTCGACAGCCGTCGTTCACTGAAGCTTTCTTT.

This clonotype was observed a handful of times. This chain links TRBV6-5 with TRBJ2-1, with 9 positions matching TRBD2. V was clipped by 1 base and J by 1 base; unmatched bases: 8. Germline CDR1 is MNHEY and CDR2 is SVGAGI. The length of the CDR3 is 18 residues. CDR3 nucleotide sequence: TGTGCCAGCAGTTACTTATATAGCGGGGGCCTGTCCTACAATGAGCAGTTCTTC. Its protein is CASSYLYSGGLSYNEQFF.

The V gene is TRBV28, the J gene TRBJ2-2; D is unclear. The germline V gene has CDR1 MDHEN and CDR2 SYDVKM. V gave up 2 bases and J gave up 2 bases, with 9 bases separating them. The CDR3 covers 15 residues. The CDR3 nucleotides read TGTGCCAGCAGTTTAAGGTGGGGAAACACCGGGGAGCTGTTTTTT. Translated: CASSLRWGNTGELFF.

In its sample, this clonotype was seen a few times. The chain links TRBV7-6 to TRBJ2-3; the match to TRBD2 covers 14 bases. Germline CDR1 SGHVS, CDR2 FNYEAQ. This CDR3 has 17 residues. With 5 bases clipped from V and 7 bases from J, the junction kept 11 bases outside the gene matches. The CDR3 DNA sequence: TGTGCCAGCAGCCCCAGACCGACTAGCGGGGGGGGCAATACGCAGTATTTT. Amino acids: CASSPRPTSGGGNTQYF.

The rearrangement joins TRBV12-3 or TRBV12-4 to TRBJ2-2; tentatively, D is TRBD1 (5 bases). The CDR3 runs to 15 residues. V shed 3 bases and J shed 2 bases, with 10 bases lying between them. The CDR3 is CASSFATANTGELFF. The DNA for the CDR3 is TGTGCCAGCAGTTTCGCGACAGCCAACACCGGGGAGCTGTTTTTT.

V gene TRBV11-3 combines with J gene TRBJ2-7, with D hard to call. CDR1 and CDR2 (germline): SGHNT, YENEEA. This CDR3 is 15 amino acids long. V was clipped by 0 bases and J by 6 bases, with 15 bases between them. This CDR3 is CASSLEGQVLSEQYF. In DNA form, the CDR3 reads TGTGCCAGCAGCTTAGAAGGGCAGGTATTGTCCGAGCAGTACTTC.

This chain uses TRBV7-8 with TRBJ2-5; TRBD1 is a possible D gene (6 bases). The CDR3 runs 15 residues. V lost 5 bases, J lost 2 bases, and 15 bases lay in between. Germline V gene data show CDR1 as SGHVS and CDR2 as FQNEAQ. CDR3 amino acids: CASSQTQGIQETQYF. In nucleotides, the CDR3 is TGTGCCAGCAGCCAAACCCAGGGGATTCAAGAGACCCAGTACTTC.